The rows below give T cell receptor beta chains drawn from one sample of a study of T cell repertoires in cytomegalovirus infection. One entry per CDR3 protein, called by TCRdb with MiXCR from the reads. The sample records over 300,000 distinct CDR3 sequences, 8% to 10% being singletons. The sample was PBMCs. The receptors derive from a human donor in good health (CMV status not recorded). Some clones in this sample may be carry-over from other donors' samples. Each CDR3 is given with its conserved first and last residue. A D gene is named only where the DNA matches it firmly. Expanded clones get a size class; other rows say once, few or many, or leave the size out.

size,D,J,V,CDR3,DNA
many,TRBD1,TRBJ1-5,TRBV12-3/TRBV12-4,CASSFGGGWSNQPQHF,TGTGCCAGCAGTTTCGGAGGGGGCTGGAGCAATCAGCCCCAGCATTTT
few,-,TRBJ2-1,TRBV29-1,CSVETQVNNEQFF,TGCAGCGTTGAGACACAAGTAAACAATGAGCAGTTCTTC
-,TRBD2,TRBJ2-3,TRBV4-3,CASLGTSGTDTQYF,TGCGCCAGCTTGGGGACTAGCGGGACAGATACGCAGTATTTT
many,TRBD1,TRBJ2-1,TRBV7-3,CASSYSGTGRNEQFF,TGTGCCAGCAGCTATTCCGGGACAGGGCGAAATGAGCAGTTCTTC
-,-,TRBJ2-5,TRBV20-1,CSATHETQYF,TGCAGTGCCACCCATGAGACCCAGTACTTC
many,-,TRBJ2-1,TRBV11-2,CASSLRRDSSYNEQFF,TGTGCCAGCAGCTTAAGGCGGGACAGCTCCTACAATGAGCAGTTCTTC
-,-,TRBJ1-2,TRBV7-4,CASSLGTTGYTF,TGTGCCAGCAGCTTAGGGACAACTGGCTACACCTTC
few,-,TRBJ2-7,TRBV12-3/TRBV12-4,CASSSRPREQYF,TGTGCCAGCAGTTCCAGACCTCGCGAGCAGTACTTC
few,TRBD2,TRBJ2-5,TRBV6-1,CASRGSGGETQYF,TGTGCCAGCAGAGGGAGCGGGGGAGAGACCCAGTACTTC
few,TRBD2,TRBJ2-5,TRBV7-3,CASSRGGSETQYF,TGTGCCAGCAGCCGGGGGGGGTCTGAGACCCAGTACTTC
few,-,TRBJ2-1,TRBV29-1,CSVEGGKLSYNEQFF,TGCAGCGTTGAGGGAGGAAAACTCTCCTACAATGAGCAGTTCTTC
-,TRBD2,TRBJ2-1,TRBV7-2,CASSLVGGGRAKGQFF,TGTGCCAGCAGCTTAGTCGGCGGGGGGAGGGCGAAGGGGCAGTTCTTC
few,-,TRBJ2-7,TRBV27,CASSFWGYEQYF,TGTGCCAGCAGTTTCTGGGGTTACGAGCAGTACTTC
many,-,TRBJ1-1,TRBV7-2,CASSTPYRGQGNTEAFF,TGTGCCAGCAGCACACCATACCGGGGGCAGGGGAACACTGAAGCTTTCTTT
-,-,TRBJ1-1,TRBV12-3/TRBV12-4,CASSLTWSEAFF,TGTGCCAGCAGTCTCACATGGAGTGAAGCTTTCTTT
many,-,TRBJ1-1,TRBV27,CASSLYRAANTEAFF,TGTGCCAGCAGTTTATATAGGGCAGCGAACACTGAAGCTTTCTTT
-,-,TRBJ1-2,TRBV18,CASSPPVGGINYGYTF,TGTGCCAGCTCACCACCGGTCGGGGGCATAAACTATGGCTACACCTTC
-,-,TRBJ1-2,TRBV6-2/TRBV6-3,CASSSRTFIGDGYTF,TGTGCCAGCAGTTCCCGGACCTTCATCGGAGATGGCTACACCTTC
-,TRBD2,TRBJ2-7,TRBV6-1,CASSGGTSWQYF,TGTGCCAGCAGTGGAGGGACTAGCTGGCAGTACTTC
-,-,TRBJ2-5,TRBV7-2,CASSFGVPQETQYF,TGTGCCAGCAGCTTCGGGGTTCCTCAAGAGACCCAGTACTTC
many,TRBD1,TRBJ1-6,TRBV7-2,CASRRGQGAESPLHF,TGTGCCAGCAGGCGGGGACAGGGGGCTGAATCACCCCTCCACTTT
many,TRBD1,TRBJ1-6,TRBV7-9,CASSYRGGNSPLHF,TGTGCCAGCAGCTACAGGGGAGGGAATTCACCCCTCCACTTT